The T cell receptor (beta chain) described here comes from a study of T cell changes during pregnancy in multiple sclerosis (dated by TCRdb to between 2017 and 2020). Background for the entire study: Changes in the T cell repertoire over the course of pregnancy were examined in this study in women with multiple sclerosis.

From its cysteine to its phenylalanine, the CDR3 spans 17 amino acids. Of all the DNA, just the CDR3 is kept, 51 bases in frame from base 1. From a lookup of the germline V gene, CDR1 and CDR2 are MGHDK and SYGVNS. Ends trimmed: V by 3 bases, J by 2 bases; bases unmatched to a gene: 8. Points on this clone: Its antigen target is currently unknown. Base qualities were left out, and no much larger clone turns up one base away.

Library construction relied on the immunoSEQ multiplex PCR assay. In TCRdb, the immuneACCESS table is reduced to in-frame sequences with V and J assigned. These tables do not hold every clone; where another copy was compared, an unresolved V gene accounts for under half, and the others remain unexplained. The table for this sample lists about 44,000 clones; 92% of them were counted only once. Over 0.5% of the sample is held by the ten biggest clonotypes. The rearranged chain carries TRBV25-1 and TRBJ1-4, and 8 junction bases match TRBD1. This TCR derives from a female donor with multiple sclerosis, enrolled in a pregnancy study. Sequences were derived from CD4+ T cells from peripheral blood mononuclear cells, sampled in the third trimester of pregnancy. CDR3 loop: CASSDSGQGNTNEKLFF. The DNA sequence is TGTGCCAGCAGTGATTCCGGACAGGGCAACACTAATGAAAAACTGTTTTTT.